This T cell receptor beta chain appears in the sequencing data of a study of shared T cell receptors in the human thymus. Trimming shortened V by 4 bases and J by 3 bases, and 25 bases separated the two germline ends. CDR3 size: 18 residues. Per germline, CDR1 SGHRS and CDR2 YFSETQ. Profiled with immunoSEQ multiplex PCR; TCRdb holds only in-frame clones, not every one. The sample lists over 60,000 clones; about 95% were seen once. This clone was observed a single time. The J gene is TRBJ1-1, the V gene TRBV5-1; D unclear. Specimen: thymocytes. The receptor comes from a human donor. The chain's CDR3 is CASSQIDKKASTDTEAFF. The CDR3 nucleotides read TGCGCCAGCAGCCAAATAGATAAGAAGGCTTCAACAGACACTGAAGCTTTCTTT.